This T cell receptor beta chain was recorded in a study of control samples from healthy donors and cancer patients. Clones were sequenced by immunoSEQ multiplex PCR, and TCRdb holds only the in-frame ones, with some missing. Of under 30,000 clones listed, 85% were seen once; the top ten hold 6.5% to 8.5%. This clone was recorded once. V lost 6 bases to trimming and J lost 0 bases, with 12 bases between them. Germline values: CDR1 LNHDA, CDR2 SQIVND (reference sequence). The CDR3 runs to 16 residues. The clonotype was recovered from a woman aged 60 to 75 with head and neck cancer. This sequence joins TRBV19 and TRBJ2-6; unclear D gene. Specimen: PBMCs. The CDR3: CASSGQVYSGANVLTF. In DNA form, the CDR3 reads TGTGCCAGTAGCGGGCAGGTGTACTCTGGGGCCAACGTCCTGACTTTC.